This T cell receptor beta chain emerged from a study of cytomegalovirus exposure and HLA in healthy donors (dated by TCRdb to about 2017). For the wider study: An earlier analysis of several hundred of the donors reported approximately 290 Gb of sequence data and roughly 110 million unique TCR beta sequences from some 180 million T cells. Typing coverage varied by locus: about 629-640 donors for A, B, C, DRB1 and DQB1; approximately 520 for DQA1; 606 for DPA1; 450 to 480 for DPB1. Around 330 gigabases of sequencing data and around 80 million unique TCR sequences made up an early release that covered approximately 700 HLA-typed donors. An earlier analysis of 587 of the donors used high-throughput TCR beta sequencing to judge whether each TCR beta V gene segment behaved as functional or pseudogenic. Donor age, sex, ethnicity and CMV serostatus were collected together with the repertoire data. High-throughput TCR immunosequencing, statistical association of individual TCRs with disease status, and machine learning were combined to predict cytomegalovirus infection status. HLA typing included class I and class II loci at four-digit resolution. The study used immunosequencing to profile the T cell repertoires of several hundred subjects and linked those repertoires to cytomegalovirus serostatus. Among the approximately 420 genotyped donors, 75% to 90% belonged to the genetic ancestry cluster associated with self-reported Caucasian donors. A separate validation cohort of more than 100 different subjects was used in addition to the 666-subject first cohort. In the later analysis, no new phenotypic data were used to find candidate immune exposures; instead, reliance was placed on TCR beta sequences and their occurrence across donors. All discovery cohort repertoires had been generated on a single sequencing platform. A few DR-DQ haplotypes were treated as single units for association and clustering because of strong linkage in the cohort. The study aimed to test whether cataloging public T cell receptors could reveal signatures of past pathogen exposure. On average, around 230,000 unique TCR beta nucleotide sequences were sequenced per donor among about 400 genotyped donors of the cohort, with about 19% of those sequences being non-productive. Genome-wide SNP genotypes for about 65% of the roughly 700 donors were used in a later genetic analysis, which treated that subset as a discovery cohort. In a later analysis, previously published TCR beta repertoires from fewer than 750 donors were re-analyzed and high-resolution HLA genotyping was added so that TCR occurrence patterns could be studied. What the research found in general, with its limitations: Broadly in line with IMGT annotations, most TCR beta V segments showed up in productive rearrangements about 87% or about 30% of the time in an earlier analysis of approximately 640 of the donors. When HLA alleles, especially DR and DQ, strongly co-occurred, attributing TCR associations to individual alleles was difficult. Across donors, most TCR sequences were observed very rarely, whereas some public TCRs were present in many individuals. In vitro tests confirmed that a few of the cytomegalovirus-associated TCR beta chains recognize cytomegalovirus antigens. A later analysis found that most CMV-associated TCR beta chains appeared HLA-restricted, with HLA associations seemingly driven largely by CMV exposure. Several of the top co-occurrence clusters appeared to be linked to parvovirus B19, influenza, CMV and Epstein-Barr virus, according to a later analysis. A cluster of highly shared sequence variants was judged likely to represent a technical artifact of the sequencing pipeline. At a false discovery rate of 0.05, a later analysis linked about 17,000 TCR beta sequences to specific HLA alleles. It was suggested by the authors that the approach could potentially be generalized to other disease states and immunological phenotypes. Because counts were too low, about 18 rarely observed V segments, including chromosome 9 orphons, were excluded from the earlier analysis of 587 of the donors. The presence/absence analyses assumed that sequencing depth was roughly uniform across donors, and that assumption may not be true. Cytomegalovirus status was reported to be diagnosed by the classifier with high specificity and sensitivity in both the original and validation cohorts. Because HLA typing was missing for some donors at each locus, association tests included only the typed subset. V-gene and J-gene trimming of TCR beta chains was associated with a missense DCLRE1C variant in a later genetic analysis, and the association was replicated in an independent cohort. Immune exposure information for the cohort was limited to CMV serostatus. In a later analysis, HLA-associated TCR beta chains were found to be more clonally expanded and to have lower generation probabilities than equally common non-associated chains. Some IMGT-functional V segments, including TRBV6-2 and TRBV6-3, could not be told apart with the 87-base-pair reads, so those segments were excluded. In a later genetic analysis, fewer N-insertions in productive TCRs were reported among donors in an Asian-associated ancestry cluster than the 666-donor mean. This cohort had only TCR beta chains sequenced, and the lack of alpha or paired-chain data limited which features could be detected. A further reported finding was that TCR beta sequences accurately predicted the HLA-A and HLA-B alleles for most subjects in the first cohort. The study gave a list of 150 to 200 TCR beta chains associated with cytomegalovirus. Correlated functional status among segregating V segments might be attributable to linkage disequilibrium, but an unknown experimental factor could not be ruled out. In a later analysis, the rate of TCR association differed among HLA loci, with DRB1 alleles having the most associated TCRs and HLA-C alleles having the fewest.

The library was obtained by the immunoSEQ multiplex PCR assay. A mixture of 60 forward primers for TCR Vbeta segments and 13 reverse primers for TCR Jbeta segments was used in the multiplex PCR. The CDR3 region of rearranged TCR beta genes was amplified from genomic DNA with a multiplex PCR assay. Amplified TCR beta libraries were sequenced as 87-base-pair reads on the Illumina HiSeq System. The original methods were these. Across the roughly 600 repertoires, a later analysis counted about 81 million unique TCR beta chains, roughly 11 million of which were shared by at least two donors. Raw reads were error-corrected and collapsed into unique sequences with a nearest-neighbor algorithm that merged closely related sequences to remove PCR and sequencing errors. To assign V, D and J gene segments, CDR3 sequences were aligned to IMGT reference sequences. For a sequence to be retained, at least a six-nucleotide match to both a V gene segment and a J gene segment was required. Rearrangements were called productive when the CDR3 lacked stop codons and stayed in frame with V and J; all others were non-productive. CDR3 was defined according to IMGT convention as the region running from the second conserved V-encoded cysteine to the conserved J-encoded phenylalanine. Sequences without an unambiguous match to a single V gene segment were excluded from the earlier analysis of 450 to 650 of the donors. In an earlier analysis of roughly 600 of the donors, a V segment was called functional when productive rearrangements were above 56.7%, and segregating when the standard deviation between donors exceeded 5%. A statistical classification framework was built for diagnosing cytomegalovirus status from the catalog of TCR beta chain sequences. V and J gene assignment, in a later analysis, came from comparing TCR nucleotide sequences with IMGT/GENE-DB human TR gene sequences. In a later analysis, CDR3 sequences and most-parsimonious VDJ recombination scenarios were assigned using the TCRdist pipeline. In a later analysis, each TCR beta chain was defined by its CDR3 amino acid sequence together with its V-gene family, and reads lacking a unique V-gene family were excluded. To address suspected cross-contamination and a sequencing artifact, a later analysis removed roughly 640 highly shared, low-generation-probability nucleotide sequences. In a later analysis, a clonal expansion index was calculated for each public chain from normalized within-repertoire ranks of inferred template counts. Generation probabilities in a later analysis came from a VDJ recombination model fitted to out-of-frame rearrangements, and those results were checked against IGoR. In a later analysis, hypergeometric tests were used to score TCR-TCR, TCR-HLA and TCR-CMV co-occurrence, with a repertoire-size bias correction applied to TCR pairs. False discovery rates were estimated in a later analysis by permuting HLA or CMV assignments 20 times. A later analysis grouped co-occurring TCRs with DBSCAN, adding TCRdist sequence similarity when clustering within HLA-allele-positive subsets. Repertoires with fewer than 30,000 or more than 120,000 public chains, plus five repertoires with anomalous nucleotide sharing, were excluded from co-occurrence clustering. What TCRdb holds here is the immuneACCESS table cut down to in-frame rearrangements. Part of the clones is not present; checked against another copy, under half of the missing clones reflect an unresolved V gene, and the others are unexplained. V and J calls plus clone size are reproduced from that table; the DNA served to infer D and trimming. The sample records approximately 90,000 clones, approximately 57% of which are singletons. The biggest ten clones account for roughly 6.8% of the sample.

Details on this clone: Its binding antigen is unknown. No base quality information exists; no much larger clone differs at one position.

The cohort consisted of 666 healthy bone marrow donors. All cohort members were sampled while nominally healthy, although unrecorded immune exposures were likely present. The donor tested CMV seronegative, placing the donor among the 352 seronegative members of the cohort. Each donor provided a peripheral blood sample, and peripheral blood mononuclear cells were used for TCR beta sequencing. Genomic DNA extraction from the blood cell samples was performed with the Qiagen DNeasy Blood Extraction Kit. In the germline V gene, CDR1 corresponds to SGHAT and CDR2 to FQNNGV. V and J lose 6 bases and 3 bases, and a span of 5 bases separates them. The CDR3 goes from the cysteine to the phenylalanine over 11 residues. This entry keeps only the CDR3 DNA: 33 bases, framed from base 1.

This chain joins TRBV11-2 to TRBJ2-5, and the D gene may be TRBD1, 5 bases matching. This receptor was identified in a woman aged 30 to 39 in good health and CMV-seronegative. Sequencing used PBMCs. The bases read TGTGCCAGCAGGACAGAAGAGACCCAGTACTTC. Its coded protein is CASRTEETQYF.